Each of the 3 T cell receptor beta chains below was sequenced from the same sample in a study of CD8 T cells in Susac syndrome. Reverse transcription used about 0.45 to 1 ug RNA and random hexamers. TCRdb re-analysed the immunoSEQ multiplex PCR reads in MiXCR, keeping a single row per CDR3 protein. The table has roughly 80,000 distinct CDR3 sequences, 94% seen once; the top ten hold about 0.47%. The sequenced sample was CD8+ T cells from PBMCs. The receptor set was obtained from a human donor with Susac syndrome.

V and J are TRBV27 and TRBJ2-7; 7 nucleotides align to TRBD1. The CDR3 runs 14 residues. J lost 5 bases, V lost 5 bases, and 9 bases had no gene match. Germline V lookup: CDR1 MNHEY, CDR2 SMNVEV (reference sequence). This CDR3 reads CASSPTDRAHEQYF. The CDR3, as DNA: TGTGCCAGCAGTCCTACAGACAGGGCGCACGAGCAGTACTTC.

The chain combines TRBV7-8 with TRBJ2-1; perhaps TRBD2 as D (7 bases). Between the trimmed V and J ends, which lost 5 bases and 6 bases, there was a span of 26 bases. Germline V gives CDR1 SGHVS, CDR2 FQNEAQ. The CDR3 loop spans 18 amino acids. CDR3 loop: CASSPHKWGGPRSNEQFF. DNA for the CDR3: TGTGCCAGCAGCCCACATAAATGGGGGGGGCCAAGGTCCAATGAGCAGTTCTTC.

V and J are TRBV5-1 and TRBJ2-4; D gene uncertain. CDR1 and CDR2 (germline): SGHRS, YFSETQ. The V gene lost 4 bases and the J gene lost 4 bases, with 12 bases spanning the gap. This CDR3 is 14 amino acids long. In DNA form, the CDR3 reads TGCGCCAGCAGCGAGGACCTGGGGAAAAACATTCAGTACTTC. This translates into CASSEDLGKNIQYF.